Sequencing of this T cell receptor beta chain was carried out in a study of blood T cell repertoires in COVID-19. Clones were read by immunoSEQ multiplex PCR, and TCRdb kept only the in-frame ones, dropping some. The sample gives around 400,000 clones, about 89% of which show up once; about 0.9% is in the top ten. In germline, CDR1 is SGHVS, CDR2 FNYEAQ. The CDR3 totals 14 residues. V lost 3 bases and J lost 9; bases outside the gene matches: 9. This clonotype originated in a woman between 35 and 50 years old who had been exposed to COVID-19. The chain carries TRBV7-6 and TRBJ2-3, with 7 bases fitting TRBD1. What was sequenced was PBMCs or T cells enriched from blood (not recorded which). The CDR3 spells CASSFDRVQGTQYF. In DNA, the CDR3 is TGTGCCAGCAGCTTCGACAGGGTTCAAGGGACGCAGTATTTT.